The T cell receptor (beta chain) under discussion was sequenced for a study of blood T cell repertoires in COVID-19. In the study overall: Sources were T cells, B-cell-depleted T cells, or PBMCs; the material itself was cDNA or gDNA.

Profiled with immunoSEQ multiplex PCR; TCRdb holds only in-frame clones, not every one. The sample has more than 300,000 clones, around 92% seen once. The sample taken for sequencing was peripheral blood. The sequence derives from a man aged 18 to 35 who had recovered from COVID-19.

As DNA, the CDR3 is TGTGCCAGCAGCTCCTTCGGGACAGGGGGAAGGAATGAGCAGTTCTTC. Amino acid sequence: CASSSFGTGGRNEQFF. V gene TRBV27 combines with J gene TRBJ2-1, with 11 positions matching TRBD1. V trimming: 6 bases; J trimming: 7 bases; junction bases outside the gene matches: 11. Germline V gives CDR1 MNHEY, CDR2 SMNVEV (reference sequence). CDR3 length: 16 amino acids.